This T cell receptor beta chain was recovered during a study of blood T cell repertoires in COVID-19. CDR1 SGHDN and CDR2 FVKESK come from the germline V gene. The CDR3 contains 14 residues. The J segment lost 10 bases and the V segment lost 4 bases, leaving 10 bases of the junction unmatched. This clone was found a few times. Study processing details: Estimation of nucleated cell counts relied on the amplification of reference gene primers. The assay was immunoSEQ multiplex PCR, and TCRdb's table has in-frame clones only and misses some. From that table come the V and J calls and clone size; the DNA was used to work out D and trimming. The table shows some 82,000 clones, with approximately 80% occurring only once.

The gene calls are TRBV14 and TRBJ2-1, with 7 positions matching TRBD1. The TCR sequence derives from a man aged 80 or over with acute or convalescent COVID-19. The specimen sequenced was peripheral blood. The CDR3 region is CASSRFQGDVEQFF. CDR3 DNA: TGTGCCAGCAGCCGCTTCCAGGGGGATGTGGAGCAGTTCTTC.